This T cell receptor (beta chain) was profiled in a study of cytomegalovirus exposure and HLA in healthy donors. Turning to the study itself: Unique TCRs from HLA-typed donors, some 85 million of them, were held in an early data release. Broader study findings: Across donors, most TCRs were seen rarely, yet some public ones were widespread.

The CDR3 covers 15 residues. Trimming cost V 4 bases and J 4 bases, with 17 bases left between them. Germline lookup yields CDR1 SGHRS and CDR2 YFSETQ. As regards this clone: No antigen is known for it.

In the PCR, 60 Vbeta and 13 Jbeta primers were used. The protocol was immunoSEQ multiplex PCR, while the TCRdb copy is restricted to in-frame clones and leaves out a portion. The sample consists of 81,000 or so clones, about 69% of them appearing once. This TCR was recovered from a man between 60 and 70 years old in good health and CMV-seronegative. V is TRBV5-1 and J is TRBJ1-1; TRBD1 is a possible D gene (5 bases). Input material: PBMCs. The CDR3 DNA follows: TGCGCCAGCAGCCCGCGTGGGGCAGACGTCACTGAAGCTTTCTTT. This translates into CASSPRGADVTEAFF.